These T cell receptor beta chains were read from a single sample in a study of blood T cell repertoires in COVID-19. The protocol was immunoSEQ multiplex PCR, while the TCRdb copy is restricted to in-frame clones and leaves out a portion. The sample shows a few hundred thousand clones, roughly nine tenths of them seen only once. Sequencing was done on a sample of peripheral blood. Receptors were obtained from a man in his sixties who had recovered from COVID-19. Both conserved end residues are part of each CDR3. Fields, in order: CDR3 protein, CDR3 DNA, clone size, V gene, J gene, D gene. A D gene is named only where the DNA matches it firmly. Some rows mark clone size as missing; the rest say once, few, many or name a class of expanded clone.

CDR3 protein: CATTVQGNTGELFF
CDR3 DNA: TGTGCCACTACGGTACAGGGAAACACCGGGGAGCTGTTTTTT
clone size: -
V gene: TRBV6-5
J gene: TRBJ2-2
D gene: -

CDR3 protein: CASSRTSAYTGELFF
CDR3 DNA: TGCGCCAGCAGCCGGACTAGCGCTTACACCGGGGAGCTGTTTTTT
clone size: -
V gene: TRBV5-1
J gene: TRBJ2-2
D gene: TRBD2

CDR3 protein: CASSQVRYSYEQYF
CDR3 DNA: TGTGCCAGCAGCCAAGTACGGTATTCCTACGAGCAGTACTTC
clone size: -
V gene: TRBV14
J gene: TRBJ2-7
D gene: -

CDR3 protein: CASSAGQGPNSYEQYF
CDR3 DNA: TGTGCCAGCTCGGCCGGACAGGGTCCCAATTCCTACGAGCAGTACTTC
clone size: -
V gene: TRBV18
J gene: TRBJ2-7
D gene: TRBD1

CDR3 protein: CATELDLDEQFF
CDR3 DNA: TGTGCCACCGAACTAGATCTGGATGAGCAGTTCTTC
clone size: -
V gene: TRBV21-1
J gene: TRBJ2-1
D gene: -

CDR3 protein: CASKGLAGNTDTQYF
CDR3 DNA: TGCGCCAGCAAGGGACTAGCGGGGAACACAGATACGCAGTATTTT
clone size: -
V gene: TRBV10-2
J gene: TRBJ2-3
D gene: TRBD2

CDR3 protein: CASSLSGPGTDTQYF
CDR3 DNA: TGTGCCAGCAGCCTCAGCGGGCCCGGCACAGATACGCAGTATTTT
clone size: few
V gene: TRBV6-5
J gene: TRBJ2-3
D gene: -

CDR3 protein: CASSEFANTEAFF
CDR3 DNA: TGTGCCAGCAGTGAGTTTGCGAACACTGAAGCTTTCTTT
clone size: -
V gene: TRBV7-3
J gene: TRBJ1-1
D gene: -

CDR3 protein: CASSVDSGVAFF
CDR3 DNA: TGTGCCAGCAGCGTAGATTCAGGGGTAGCTTTCTTT
clone size: -
V gene: TRBV9
J gene: TRBJ1-1
D gene: -

CDR3 protein: CASSSTGTTITDTQYF
CDR3 DNA: TGTGCCAGCAGCTCGACCGGGACTACAATCACAGATACGCAGTATTTT
clone size: -
V gene: TRBV7-2
J gene: TRBJ2-3
D gene: TRBD2

CDR3 protein: CAISSYLAGGPGNEQFF
CDR3 DNA: TGTGCCATCTCCAGTTATTTAGCGGGGGGGCCGGGTAATGAGCAGTTCTTC
clone size: -
V gene: TRBV10-3
J gene: TRBJ2-1
D gene: TRBD2

CDR3 protein: CASSLDLRDYYGYTF
CDR3 DNA: TGCGCCAGCAGCTTGGACTTACGGGATTACTATGGCTACACCTTC
clone size: few
V gene: TRBV5-1
J gene: TRBJ1-2
D gene: -

CDR3 protein: CASSPLRDFPFNTGELFF
CDR3 DNA: TGTGCCAGCAGCCCCCTTCGGGACTTCCCCTTCAACACCGGGGAGCTGTTTTTT
clone size: once
V gene: TRBV6-2/TRBV6-3
J gene: TRBJ2-2
D gene: -

CDR3 protein: CASSLWQGNQPQHF
CDR3 DNA: TGTGCCAGCAGCTTATGGCAGGGCAATCAGCCCCAGCATTTT
clone size: -
V gene: TRBV7-2
J gene: TRBJ1-5
D gene: -

CDR3 protein: CASSYGTGGNQPQHF
CDR3 DNA: TGTGCCAGCAGCTACGGGACAGGGGGCAATCAGCCCCAGCATTTT
clone size: -
V gene: TRBV6-6
J gene: TRBJ1-5
D gene: TRBD1

CDR3 protein: CASSRQVSPDTQYF
CDR3 DNA: TGTGCCAGCAGCCGACAGGTATCGCCAGATACGCAGTATTTT
clone size: -
V gene: TRBV6-2/TRBV6-3
J gene: TRBJ2-3
D gene: -

CDR3 protein: CTNTRAPNTEAFF
CDR3 DNA: TGCACCAATACCAGGGCTCCGAACACTGAAGCTTTCTTT
clone size: -
V gene: TRBV29-1
J gene: TRBJ1-1
D gene: -

CDR3 protein: CASKGIAGQDNSYEQYF
CDR3 DNA: TGCGCCAGCAAGGGGATAGCCGGACAGGATAACTCCTACGAGCAGTACTTC
clone size: -
V gene: TRBV5-1
J gene: TRBJ2-7
D gene: TRBD1

CDR3 protein: CASSPGSGESGSEKLFF
CDR3 DNA: TGTGCCAGCAGCCCTGGGTCAGGGGAATCGGGGAGTGAAAAACTGTTTTTT
clone size: -
V gene: TRBV3-1/TRBV3-2
J gene: TRBJ1-4
D gene: -

CDR3 protein: CASSPQQGAGQPQHF
CDR3 DNA: TGTGCCAGCTCACCACAACAGGGCGCAGGGCAGCCCCAGCATTTT
clone size: -
V gene: TRBV18
J gene: TRBJ1-5
D gene: -

CDR3 protein: CASSPEGTGGLNEQFF
CDR3 DNA: TGTGCCAGCTCACCCGAAGGGACAGGGGGCTTAAATGAGCAGTTCTTC
clone size: -
V gene: TRBV18
J gene: TRBJ2-1
D gene: TRBD1

CDR3 protein: CAISESGTTQETQYF
CDR3 DNA: TGTGCCATCAGTGAGTCGGGGACTACACAAGAGACCCAGTACTTC
clone size: -
V gene: TRBV10-3
J gene: TRBJ2-5
D gene: TRBD2

CDR3 protein: CASRPRDRGATNEKLFF
CDR3 DNA: TGTGCCAGCAGACCCCGGGACAGGGGTGCAACTAATGAAAAACTGTTTTTT
clone size: -
V gene: TRBV3-1/TRBV3-2
J gene: TRBJ1-4
D gene: TRBD1

CDR3 protein: CASSDSSTQYF
CDR3 DNA: TGTGCCAGCAGTGACTCCTCTACCCAGTACTTC
clone size: -
V gene: TRBV2
J gene: TRBJ2-5
D gene: -

CDR3 protein: CASSLERGGRTDTQYF
CDR3 DNA: TGTGCCAGCAGTTTAGAAAGGGGGGGACGCACAGATACGCAGTATTTT
clone size: -
V gene: TRBV27
J gene: TRBJ2-3
D gene: -

CDR3 protein: CASTNQGALPEAFF
CDR3 DNA: TGTGCCAGCACCAATCAGGGGGCGCTCCCTGAAGCTTTCTTT
clone size: -
V gene: TRBV5-5
J gene: TRBJ1-1
D gene: TRBD1

CDR3 protein: CAWSVGRMDTIYF
CDR3 DNA: TGTGCCTGGAGTGTAGGGAGGATGGACACCATATATTTT
clone size: -
V gene: TRBV30
J gene: TRBJ1-3
D gene: -

CDR3 protein: CASSPGGQGIYSHEQYF
CDR3 DNA: TGTGCCAGCAGCCCGGGCGGACAGGGCATATACTCCCACGAGCAGTACTTC
clone size: -
V gene: TRBV14
J gene: TRBJ2-7
D gene: TRBD1

CDR3 protein: CASNAGYRETQYF
CDR3 DNA: TGTGCCAGTAACGCAGGGTACCGTGAGACCCAGTACTTC
clone size: once
V gene: TRBV28
J gene: TRBJ2-5
D gene: -

CDR3 protein: CASSADRGRSNSPLHF
CDR3 DNA: TGTGCCAGCAGCGCGGACAGGGGGCGCAGTAATTCACCCCTCCACTTT
clone size: -
V gene: TRBV5-6
J gene: TRBJ1-6
D gene: TRBD1

CDR3 protein: CASRLDRSGELFF
CDR3 DNA: TGTGCCAGCAGACTAGACAGGTCCGGGGAGCTGTTTTTT
clone size: -
V gene: TRBV6-5
J gene: TRBJ2-2
D gene: -

CDR3 protein: CASARDRVTEAFF
CDR3 DNA: TGTGCCAGTGCCCGGGACAGGGTGACTGAAGCTTTCTTT
clone size: -
V gene: TRBV11-1
J gene: TRBJ1-1
D gene: TRBD1

CDR3 protein: CASRRRGTGKDEQYF
CDR3 DNA: TGTGCCAGCAGGAGACGCGGGACAGGCAAGGACGAGCAGTACTTC
clone size: -
V gene: TRBV2
J gene: TRBJ2-7
D gene: TRBD1

CDR3 protein: CASSLQGGGELFF
CDR3 DNA: TGTGCCAGCAGCTTGCAGGGGGGCGGGGAGCTGTTTTTT
clone size: -
V gene: TRBV11-3
J gene: TRBJ2-2
D gene: -

CDR3 protein: CASSLGGGAGGYEQYF
CDR3 DNA: TGTGCCAGCAGCTTAGGAGGGGGCGCTGGAGGATACGAGCAGTACTTC
clone size: -
V gene: TRBV7-2
J gene: TRBJ2-7
D gene: TRBD1

CDR3 protein: CASSHGQRSSYEQYF
CDR3 DNA: TGTGCCAGCAGCCATGGGCAGCGGAGCTCCTACGAGCAGTACTTC
clone size: -
V gene: TRBV3-1/TRBV3-2
J gene: TRBJ2-7
D gene: -

CDR3 protein: CASSLDRGRGTDTQYF
CDR3 DNA: TGTGCCAGCAGCTTGGATAGGGGCAGGGGCACAGATACGCAGTATTTT
clone size: -
V gene: TRBV5-5
J gene: TRBJ2-3
D gene: -

CDR3 protein: CASSHPAADEQYF
CDR3 DNA: TGTGCCAGCAGCCACCCCGCAGCGGACGAGCAGTACTTC
clone size: -
V gene: TRBV4-2
J gene: TRBJ2-7
D gene: -

CDR3 protein: CASSPRPTQGLSGANVLTF
CDR3 DNA: TGTGCCAGCAGCCCCAGACCGACACAGGGTCTATCAGGGGCCAACGTCCTGACTTTC
clone size: -
V gene: TRBV3-1/TRBV3-2
J gene: TRBJ2-6
D gene: -

CDR3 protein: CASSTGTAQETQYF
CDR3 DNA: TGTGCCAGCAGTACCGGGACAGCTCAAGAGACCCAGTACTTC
clone size: -
V gene: TRBV6-5
J gene: TRBJ2-5
D gene: TRBD1

CDR3 protein: CASSQDPVRGNNSPLHF
CDR3 DNA: TGCGCCAGCAGCCAAGATCCCGTCCGGGGGAATAATTCACCCCTCCACTTT
clone size: -
V gene: TRBV4-1
J gene: TRBJ1-6
D gene: -

CDR3 protein: CASMRDQTGELFF
CDR3 DNA: TGTGCCAGCATGAGGGATCAAACCGGGGAGCTGTTTTTT
clone size: -
V gene: TRBV2
J gene: TRBJ2-2
D gene: -

CDR3 protein: CASSSQGTSYGYTF
CDR3 DNA: TGTGCCAGTAGCTCCCAGGGGACTAGCTATGGCTACACCTTC
clone size: -
V gene: TRBV19
J gene: TRBJ1-2
D gene: -

CDR3 protein: CASSLAVSGWGQGANEQFF
CDR3 DNA: TGCGCCAGCAGCTTGGCCGTGAGTGGTTGGGGACAGGGGGCAAATGAGCAGTTCTTC
clone size: -
V gene: TRBV5-1
J gene: TRBJ2-1
D gene: TRBD1

CDR3 protein: CASSYSGGQWHYGYTF
CDR3 DNA: TGTGCCAGCAGTTACTCAGGGGGCCAGTGGCACTATGGCTACACCTTC
clone size: -
V gene: TRBV6-5
J gene: TRBJ1-2
D gene: TRBD1

CDR3 protein: CASSLETSGSLSSYEQYF
CDR3 DNA: TGCGCCAGCAGCTTGGAGACTAGCGGGTCGCTAAGCTCCTACGAGCAGTACTTC
clone size: -
V gene: TRBV5-1
J gene: TRBJ2-7
D gene: TRBD2

CDR3 protein: CATSLSLAFPYNEQFF
CDR3 DNA: TGTGCCACCAGCCTATCTCTAGCGTTTCCCTACAATGAGCAGTTCTTC
clone size: once
V gene: TRBV15
J gene: TRBJ2-1
D gene: -

CDR3 protein: CASLAGGNEQFF
CDR3 DNA: TGTGCCTCATTAGCGGGGGGGAATGAGCAGTTCTTC
clone size: -
V gene: TRBV30
J gene: TRBJ2-1
D gene: TRBD2

CDR3 protein: CASSLNGQWPTYEQYF
CDR3 DNA: TGTGCCAGCAGCTTAAATGGACAGTGGCCGACCTACGAGCAGTACTTC
clone size: -
V gene: TRBV11-1
J gene: TRBJ2-7
D gene: -

CDR3 protein: CASSSPGVGTEAFF
CDR3 DNA: TGTGCCAGCAGCTCGCCAGGGGTGGGCACTGAAGCTTTCTTT
clone size: -
V gene: TRBV9
J gene: TRBJ1-1
D gene: -

CDR3 protein: CASSFDRGHQETQYF
CDR3 DNA: TGTGCCAGCAGCTTTGACAGGGGTCACCAAGAGACCCAGTACTTC
clone size: -
V gene: TRBV7-2
J gene: TRBJ2-5
D gene: TRBD1

CDR3 protein: CASSQSTVSLGPTAFF
CDR3 DNA: TGTGCCAGCAGCCAATCCACAGTGTCCTTGGGGCCTACAGCTTTCTTT
clone size: -
V gene: TRBV16
J gene: TRBJ1-1
D gene: -

CDR3 protein: CATRTDIYGYTF
CDR3 DNA: TGTGCCACTAGGACAGATATATATGGCTACACCTTC
clone size: -
V gene: TRBV27
J gene: TRBJ1-2
D gene: -

CDR3 protein: CATPGTKNTGELFF
CDR3 DNA: TGTGCCACCCCCGGGACTAAGAACACCGGGGAGCTGTTTTTT
clone size: -
V gene: TRBV13
J gene: TRBJ2-2
D gene: TRBD2

CDR3 protein: CATSTGLAGETQYF
CDR3 DNA: TGTGCCACCAGTACGGGACTAGCGGGGGAGACCCAGTACTTC
clone size: -
V gene: TRBV24-1
J gene: TRBJ2-5
D gene: TRBD2

CDR3 protein: CASSLTAGGLETQYF
CDR3 DNA: TGTGCCAGCAGCTTAACAGCGGGGGGGCTAGAGACCCAGTACTTC
clone size: -
V gene: TRBV7-3
J gene: TRBJ2-5
D gene: TRBD2

CDR3 protein: CASSLDGGTYEQYF
CDR3 DNA: TGCGCCAGCAGCTTGGACGGGGGTACCTACGAGCAGTACTTC
clone size: -
V gene: TRBV5-1
J gene: TRBJ2-7
D gene: -